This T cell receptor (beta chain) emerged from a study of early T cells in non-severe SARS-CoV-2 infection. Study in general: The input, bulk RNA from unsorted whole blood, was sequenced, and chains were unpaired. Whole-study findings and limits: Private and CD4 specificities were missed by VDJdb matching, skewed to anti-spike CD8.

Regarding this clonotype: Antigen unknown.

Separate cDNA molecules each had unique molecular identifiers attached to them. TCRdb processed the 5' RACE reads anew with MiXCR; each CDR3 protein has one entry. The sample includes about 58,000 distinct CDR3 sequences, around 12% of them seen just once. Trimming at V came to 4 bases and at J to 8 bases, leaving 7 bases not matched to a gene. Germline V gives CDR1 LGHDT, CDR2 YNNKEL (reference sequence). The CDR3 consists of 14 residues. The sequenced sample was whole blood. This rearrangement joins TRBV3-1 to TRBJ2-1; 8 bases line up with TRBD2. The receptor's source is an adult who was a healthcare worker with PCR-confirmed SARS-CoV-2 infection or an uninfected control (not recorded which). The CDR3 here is CASSPGLEGYEQFF. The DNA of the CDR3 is TGTGCCAGCAGCCCGGGACTAGAAGGGTATGAGCAGTTCTTC.